Detailed here is one TCR beta chain. The method was immunoSEQ multiplex PCR; TCRdb's version includes in-frame clones alone and lacks a portion of them. The sample lists tens of thousands of clones; around 86% were seen once. The data were taken from a study of blood T cell repertoires in COVID-19. At the level of the study: Sources were T cells, B-cell-depleted T cells, or PBMCs; the material itself was cDNA or gDNA.

This CDR3 has 13 residues. The V end lost 0 bases, the J end lost 5 bases, and 6 bases lay between the germline ends. From germline, CDR1 is KGHDR and CDR2 SFDVKD. The specimen was peripheral blood. The clonotype was recovered from a man aged 40-49 years with acute or convalescent COVID-19. The chain couples TRBV24-1 to TRBJ1-1, with D possibly TRBD1 on 5 matching bases. For the CDR3, the DNA is TGTGCCACCAGTGATTTGAGGGGAACTGAAGCTTTCTTT. It specifies CATSDLRGTEAFF.